The subject of this entry is one T cell receptor beta chain. This sample is drawn from a study of blood T cell repertoires in COVID-19. Study context: PBMCs, B-cell-depleted T cells, or T cells provided the cDNA or gDNA that made up the material.

Donors were grouped by their self-reported clinical history. Within 2 weeks before study entry, exposed participants met a COVID-19 case. Authors' processing steps: How many nucleated cells were present was estimated from reference gene primer amplification. Assay: immunoSEQ multiplex PCR; the TCRdb copy retains only in-frame clones and omits some. D and trimming come from the DNA, and the V and J calls and clone size come from that table. The sample has some 320,000 clones, 90% seen once. The CDR3 has 15 amino acids. Germline V gene data show CDR1 as MNHEY and CDR2 as SVGAGI. V was pared by 0 bases and J by 0 bases, with 9 bases between.

The TCR originated in a woman aged 25 to 39 who had been exposed to COVID-19. The sample taken for sequencing was PBMCs or T cells enriched from blood (not recorded which). The chain is built from TRBV6-5 and TRBJ2-7; tentative D call: TRBD2 (5 bases). The CDR3 DNA sequence: TGTGCCAGCAGTTACTCGACTACAGTCTCCTACGAGCAGTACTTC. The encoded protein is CASSYSTTVSYEQYF.